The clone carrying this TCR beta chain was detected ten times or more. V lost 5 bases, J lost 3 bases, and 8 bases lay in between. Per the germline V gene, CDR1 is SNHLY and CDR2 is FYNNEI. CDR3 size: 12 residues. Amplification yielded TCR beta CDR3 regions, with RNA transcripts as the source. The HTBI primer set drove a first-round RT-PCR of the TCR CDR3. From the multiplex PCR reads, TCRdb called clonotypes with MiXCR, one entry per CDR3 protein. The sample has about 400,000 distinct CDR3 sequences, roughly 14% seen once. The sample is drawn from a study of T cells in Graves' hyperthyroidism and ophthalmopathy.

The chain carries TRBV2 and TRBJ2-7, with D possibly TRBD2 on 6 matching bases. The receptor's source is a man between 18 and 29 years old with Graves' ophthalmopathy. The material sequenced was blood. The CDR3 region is CASSPDYYEQYF. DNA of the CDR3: TGTGCCAGCAGTCCGGACTACTACGAGCAGTACTTC.